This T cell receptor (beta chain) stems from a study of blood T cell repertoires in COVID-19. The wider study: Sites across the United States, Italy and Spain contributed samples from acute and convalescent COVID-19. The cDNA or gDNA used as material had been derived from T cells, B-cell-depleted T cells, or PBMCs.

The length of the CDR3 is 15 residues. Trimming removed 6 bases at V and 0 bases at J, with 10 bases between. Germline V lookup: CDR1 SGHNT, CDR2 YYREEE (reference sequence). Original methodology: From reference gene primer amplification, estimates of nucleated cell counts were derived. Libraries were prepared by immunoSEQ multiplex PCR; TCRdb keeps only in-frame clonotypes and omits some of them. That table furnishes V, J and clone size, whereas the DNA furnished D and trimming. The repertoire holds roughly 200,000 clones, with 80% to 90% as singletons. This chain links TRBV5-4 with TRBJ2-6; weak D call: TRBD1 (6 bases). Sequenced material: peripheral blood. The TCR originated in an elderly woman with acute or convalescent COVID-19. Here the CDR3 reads CASTRTASGANVLTF. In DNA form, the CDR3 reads TGTGCCAGCACCCGGACAGCCTCTGGGGCCAACGTCCTGACTTTC.